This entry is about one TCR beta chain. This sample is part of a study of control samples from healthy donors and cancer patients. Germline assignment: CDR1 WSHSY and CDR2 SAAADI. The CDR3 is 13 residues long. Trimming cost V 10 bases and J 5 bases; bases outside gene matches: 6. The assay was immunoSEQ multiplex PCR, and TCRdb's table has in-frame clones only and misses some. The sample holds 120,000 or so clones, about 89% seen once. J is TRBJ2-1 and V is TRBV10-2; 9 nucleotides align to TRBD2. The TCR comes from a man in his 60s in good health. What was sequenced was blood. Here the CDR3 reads CATGLAPNNEQFF. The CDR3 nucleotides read TGCGCCACCGGACTAGCGCCGAACAATGAGCAGTTCTTC.